These T cell receptor beta chains were read from a single sample in a study of T cell repertoires in cytomegalovirus infection. TCRdb redid the calling of the reads with MiXCR, one entry per CDR3 protein. The data contain roughly 990,000 distinct CDR3 sequences, roughly 30% of them seen just once; the ten biggest clones take up more than 12%. No antigen has been assigned to these receptors. The specimen comprised cultured CD8+ T cells from PBMCs, sampled from culture after CMV antigen stimulation. Every receptor here comes from a human donor in good health (CMV status not recorded). Some clones in this sample may be carry-over from other donors' samples. Both conserved end residues are part of each CDR3. D genes are given only for firm matches. Clone size is shown for a subset of rows, as once, few, many or a class of expanded clone.

v_gene	len	d_gene	abundance	j_gene	CDR3nt	CDR3aa
TRBV7-9	14	TRBD2	-	TRBJ2-1	TGTGCCAGCAGCCGACTAGCGGTAGCGGAGGAGCAGTTCTTC	CASSRLAVAEEQFF
TRBV12-3/TRBV12-4	14	-	few	TRBJ1-5	TGTGCCAGCAGACAGGGTAGCCGCAATCAGCCCCAGCATTTT	CASRQGSRNQPQHF
TRBV12-3/TRBV12-4	14	TRBD1	many	TRBJ1-1	TGTGCCAGCAGTCCGACAGGGCTGAACACTGAAGCTTTCTTT	CASSPTGLNTEAFF
TRBV6-5	14	-	few	TRBJ1-1	TGTGCCAGCAGTTACTCATTGGGGCACACTGAAGCTTTCTTT	CASSYSLGHTEAFF
TRBV12-3/TRBV12-4	13	-	few	TRBJ2-5	TGTGCCAGTCTGCAAGGGGGACAAGAGACCCAGTACTTC	CASLQGGQETQYF
TRBV7-8	15	-	many	TRBJ1-5	TGTGCCAGCAGCTTACTGCCTGGGGAAAATCAGCCCCAGCATTTT	CASSLLPGENQPQHF
TRBV6-6	13	-	few	TRBJ2-5	TGTGCCAGCACAGGGGTTCTGAGGGAGACCCAGTACTTC	CASTGVLRETQYF
TRBV12-3/TRBV12-4	14	TRBD1	many	TRBJ1-6	TGTGCCAGCAGTCGGACAGGTCCCAATTCACCCCTCCACTTT	CASSRTGPNSPLHF
TRBV28	15	-	-	TRBJ2-1	TGTGCCAGCAGTTTATCTTCCGACAGGAACCATGAGCAGTTCTTC	CASSLSSDRNHEQFF
TRBV7-9	15	TRBD2	-	TRBJ2-1	TGTGCCAGCAGCGGGATGCTAGCGGGTCCCCTAGGGGAGTTCTTC	CASSGMLAGPLGEFF